Below, 25 T cell receptor beta chains from the same sample are listed, as sequenced in a study of radiation and T cells in renal cell carcinoma. The sample's time point: blood 2 weeks post-SBRT. This sample's treatment: 15 Gy SBRT to primary tumor, nephrectomy 4 weeks later. The data were produced by immunoSEQ multiplex PCR, yet TCRdb's version contains in-frame clones alone and is incomplete. Altogether some 76,000 clones are present, roughly 82% being singletons, with the ten largest covering about 6%. Source: blood, taken from a patient whose treatment included radiotherapy and nephrectomy. These receptor sequences come from a man in his sixties with renal cell carcinoma.

The chain uses TRBV7-3 and TRBJ2-2; no clear D gene. V dropped 4 bases and J dropped 2 bases, with 5 bases sitting between them. The CDR3 spans 13 residues. CDR1 SGHTA and CDR2 FQGTGA come from the germline V gene. CDR3 DNA sequence: TGTGCCAGCAGCTCCTCAAACACCGGGGAGCTGTTTTTT. Translated, it gives CASSSSNTGELFF.

This chain joins TRBV10-1 and TRBJ2-2; 8 positions agree with TRBD2. The trim removed 4 bases at V and 0 bases at J, leaving 4 bases unmatched. This CDR3 is built from 16 residues. In germline, CDR1 is WNHNN, CDR2 SYGVQD (reference sequence). Written as DNA, the CDR3 is TGCGCCAGCAGTGTAGCTAGCGGGTCGAACACCGGGGAGCTGTTTTTT. It is translated as CASSVASGSNTGELFF.

The rearrangement uses TRBV19 and TRBJ2-1; the match to TRBD1 covers 10 bases. Germline values: CDR1 LNHDA, CDR2 SQIVND (reference sequence). The CDR3 is 17 residues long. J was trimmed by 1 base and V by 3 bases; bases with no gene match: 6. CDR3 coding DNA: TGTGCCAGTAGTATCCGGACAGGGGGATCTTCCTACAATGAGCAGTTCTTC. Translating it yields CASSIRTGGSSYNEQFF.

The V call is TRBV5-3, the J call TRBJ2-7; 10 bases agree with TRBD1. TRBV5-3 is an ORF, with its function uncertain. CDR3 length equals 19 residues. V was clipped by 1 base and J by 0 bases; unmatched bases: 13. CDR3 DNA sequence: TGTGCCAGAAGCTTGAGTGGGGGGACAGGGGCCTCCTACTCCTACGAGCAGTACTTC. Encoded protein: CARSLSGGTGASYSYEQYF.

This chain joins TRBV10-3 and TRBJ2-3, with unresolved D. Germline V gene sequence: CDR1 ENHRY, CDR2 SYGVKD. Trimming removed 0 bases at V and 1 base at J, with 5 bases between. The CDR3 consists of 14 residues. Here the CDR3 DNA reads TGTGCCATCAGTGAGTCGACGGGCACAGATACGCAGTATTTT. As protein: CAISESTGTDTQYF.

The chain couples TRBV13 to TRBJ1-1, with D possibly matching TRBD1 (6 bases). Trimming cost V 5 bases and J 4 bases, with 17 bases left between them. The CDR3 loop spans 15 amino acids. Per germline, CDR1 PRHDT and CDR2 FYEKMQ (reference sequence). The CDR3 spells CASSQYRAGGTEAFF. The CDR3 bases are TGTGCCAGCAGCCAATACAGGGCCGGCGGCACTGAAGCTTTCTTT.

This clone has only a few counts. The chain joins TRBV28 to TRBJ2-3; unclear D gene. The V gene's germline CDR1 is MDHEN and CDR2 SYDVKM. Trimming pared 6 bases from V and 0 bases from J, leaving 13 bases between. The CDR3 is made up of 15 amino acids. The CDR3 loop reads CASRLSTSSTDTQYF. CDR3 sequence (DNA): TGTGCCAGCAGACTAAGTACATCTAGCACAGATACGCAGTATTTT.

This clone was observed once. This chain uses TRBV27 with TRBJ1-1; D uncertain. Trimming cost V 5 bases and J 4 bases, with 14 bases left between them. Germline CDR1 reads MNHEY; CDR2 reads SMNVEV (reference sequence). The CDR3 loop spans 14 amino acids. The CDR3 DNA is TGTGCCAGCAGTCCGAGGACGTCTGGCACTGAAGCTTTCTTT. This translates into CASSPRTSGTEAFF.

V gene TRBV28 combines with J gene TRBJ1-6; TRBD1 matches at 7 bases. Trimming cost V 5 bases and J 8 bases; bases outside gene matches: 9. In germline, CDR1 is MDHEN, CDR2 SYDVKM. CDR3 size: 15 residues. This CDR3 reads CASSTPTGMDSPLHF. The CDR3, as DNA: TGTGCCAGCAGTACGCCGACAGGGATGGATTCACCCCTCCACTTT.

The rearrangement uses TRBV7-3 and TRBJ2-2, with 9 bases lining up with TRBD1. CDR1 SGHTA and CDR2 FQGTGA come from the germline V gene. This CDR3 region has 15 residues. With 3 bases clipped from V and 6 bases from J, the junction kept 5 bases outside the gene matches. CDR3 residues: CASSFSGTGSGELFF. The CDR3, as DNA: TGTGCCAGCAGCTTCTCGGGGACAGGGTCCGGGGAGCTGTTTTTT.

The V call is TRBV28, the J call TRBJ2-7; D might be TRBD1 (6 bases). This CDR3 has 13 amino acids. CDR1 is MDHEN and CDR2 is SYDVKM in the germline V gene. Trimming removed 8 bases from V and 3 bases from J, with 14 bases in between. The CDR3 protein is CASHSGAGYEQYF. The CDR3 nucleotides are TGTGCCAGCCATTCAGGGGCAGGCTACGAGCAGTACTTC.

The chain couples TRBV6-5 to TRBJ2-2; TRBD1 might be the D (6 bases). Germline V gene lookup returns CDR1 MNHEY and CDR2 SVGAGI. The CDR3 length is 15 residues. V was cut by 2 bases and J by 4 bases, with 11 bases left in between. CDR3 in amino acids: CASSYGWGRTGELFF. The CDR3 region has the DNA TGTGCCAGCAGTTACGGTTGGGGGCGCACCGGGGAGCTGTTTTTT.

The rearrangement joins TRBV28 to TRBJ1-2, with D tentatively TRBD1 (6 bases). Trimming took 3 bases from V and 4 from J, leaving 9 bases between them. Germline assignment: CDR1 MDHEN and CDR2 SYDVKM. This CDR3 is built from 13 residues. CDR3 in DNA: TGTGCCAGCAGTTTGTTGGACAGCTATGGCTACACCTTC. It codes for CASSLLDSYGYTF.

The chain has TRBV27 and TRBJ2-5, with TRBD2 identical over 12 bases. The CDR3 covers 14 residues. V dropped 4 bases and J dropped 4; count of bases not matched to a gene: 1. Germline CDR1 and CDR2: MNHEY and SMNVEV (reference sequence). The CDR3 reads CASSWGLAGETQYF. CDR3 nucleotide sequence: TGTGCCAGCAGTTGGGGACTAGCGGGAGAGACCCAGTACTTC.

The rearrangement links TRBV5-1 to TRBJ1-1, with TRBD1 matching over 9 bases. There are 16 residues in the CDR3. With 1 base clipped from V and 8 bases from J, the junction kept 12 bases outside the gene matches. Germline-derived CDR1 and CDR2 are SGHRS and YFSETQ. DNA for the CDR3: TGCGCCAGCAGCTTGATGGTGTCGGGACAGGGTACAGAAGCTTTCTTT. It specifies CASSLMVSGQGTEAFF.

The rearrangement uses TRBV7-9 and TRBJ2-2, with D possibly matching TRBD2 (5 bases). The CDR3 has 13 amino acids. The V gene lost 5 bases and the J gene lost 8 bases, with 12 bases spanning the gap. The germline CDR1 and CDR2 sequences are SEHNR and FQNEAQ (reference sequence). Here the CDR3 DNA reads TGTGCCAGCAGCCCCGGGAACGCTGGGGAGCTGTTTTTT. This encodes CASSPGNAGELFF.

The V and J genes are TRBV6-5 and TRBJ2-5; 8 nucleotides match TRBD1. The DNA end lines up better with TRBJ2-7; the J call may be wrong. The CDR3 totals 15 residues. Germline assignment: CDR1 MNHEY and CDR2 SVGAGI. CDR3 bases: TGTGCCAGCAGCTTAAACGGACAGGGAAGCTACGAGCAGTACTTC. Its translation is CASSLNGQGSYEQYF.

CDR3 amino acids: CASSLGPGGSYNEQFF. CDR3 nucleotide sequence: TGTGCCAGCAGCTTAGGTCCGGGAGGGTCCTACAATGAGCAGTTCTTC. This chain connects TRBV7-2 to TRBJ2-1; 8 positions match TRBD2. Germline trimming cut 1 base from V and 1 base from J; bases unmatched to any gene: 3. Germline CDR1 is SGHTA and CDR2 is FQGNSA. The CDR3 contains 16 residues.

V is TRBV6-1 and J is TRBJ1-6; possible D gene TRBD1, 6 bases. Per the germline V gene, CDR1 is MNHNS and CDR2 is SASEGT. Trimming stripped 2 bases from V and 7 bases from J, with 9 bases between. The CDR3 length is 14 residues. Written as DNA, the CDR3 is TGTGCCAGCAGTGAAACAGGGTCGAATTCACCCCTCCACTTT. It yields the protein CASSETGSNSPLHF.

V gene TRBV4-1 combines with J gene TRBJ2-2; 9 nucleotides line up with TRBD1. The trim removed 4 bases at V and 5 bases at J, leaving 5 bases unmatched. Germline CDR1 is MGHRA and CDR2 is YSYEKL. CDR3 size: 15 residues. DNA of the CDR3: TGCGCCAGCAGCCTAGTAGGACAGGGGACCGGGGAGCTGTTTTTT. Protein sequence: CASSLVGQGTGELFF.

The chain has TRBV7-9 and TRBJ1-1; a weak D match, TRBD1 (5 bases). This CDR3 has 13 residues. The germline CDR1 and CDR2 sequences are SEHNR and FQNEAQ (reference sequence). V shed 7 bases and J shed 1 base, with 10 bases lying between them. The CDR3 nucleotides read TGTGCCAGCACCCCGGGGGGGAACACTGAAGCTTTCTTT. Its protein product is CASTPGGNTEAFF.

The V call is TRBV7-9, the J call TRBJ2-1; 7 bases agree with TRBD1. This CDR3 is built from 11 residues. Germline CDR1 is SEHNR and CDR2 is FQNEAQ (reference sequence). Trimming took 2 bases from V and 12 from J; bases not matched to a gene: 1. For the CDR3, the DNA is TGTGCCAGCAGCTTAACAGGGGTGCAGTTCTTC. It codes for CASSLTGVQFF.

The gene calls are TRBV5-1 and TRBJ2-1, with TRBD2 identical over 9 bases. J was trimmed by 9 bases and V by 4 bases; bases with no gene match: 11. This CDR3 has 15 amino acids. CDR1 is SGHRS and CDR2 is YFSETQ in the germline V gene. DNA for the CDR3: TGCGCCAGCAGCCCCTGGGTAGCGGGAGATCGTGAGCAGTTCTTC. It encodes CASSPWVAGDREQFF.

The rearrangement links TRBV5-1 to TRBJ1-1; D is uncertain. V shed 0 bases and J shed 1 base, with 7 bases lying between them. Germline CDR1 reads SGHRS; CDR2 reads YFSETQ. The CDR3 sequence is 14 residues long. CDR3 sequence reads: CASSLALSNTEAFF. CDR3 DNA: TGCGCCAGCAGCTTGGCCCTCTCGAACACTGAAGCTTTCTTT.

The V and J genes are TRBV14 and TRBJ2-1; unclear D gene. Germline CDR1 SGHDN, CDR2 FVKESK. V was cut by 4 bases and J by 7 bases, with 14 bases left in between. This CDR3 comprises 14 residues. The CDR3 DNA reads TGTGCCAGCAGCCGAGACCCCGTAACTAATGAGCAGTTCTTC. It encodes CASSRDPVTNEQFF.